A selection of T cell receptor beta chains follows, all from one sample in a study of radiotherapy plus CTLA-4 blockade in lung cancer. Assay used: immunoSEQ multiplex PCR; TCRdb lists only in-frame clones, some missing. The sample consists of 90,000 to 100,000 clones, 65% to 75% of them appearing once. Material: peripheral blood, obtained from a patient treated with radiotherapy plus ipilimumab. These receptors were taken from a human donor with non-small cell lung cancer who had a partial response to radiotherapy plus ipilimumab. Some clones in this sample may be carry-over from other donors' samples. Each CDR3 is given with its conserved first and last residue. The D gene is left open where the match is weak. Only some rows state a clone size, as once, few, many or a class for expanded clones.

D | J | V | size | DNA | CDR3
TRBD2 | TRBJ2-3 | TRBV4-2 | NA | TGTGCCAGCAGCCTAACTAGCGGAGGAACCACAGATACGCAGTATTTT | CASSLTSGGTTDTQYF
NA | TRBJ1-1 | TRBV6-5 | NA | TGTGCCAGCAGCAAAAACGTACGACGAGGCACTGAAGCTTTCTTT | CASSKNVRRGTEAFF
TRBD1 | TRBJ1-2 | TRBV7-9 | once | TGTGCCAGCAGCTCGACAGGGAGAGCTAACTATGGCTACACCTTC | CASSSTGRANYGYTF
TRBD2 | TRBJ2-1 | TRBV7-9 | few | TGTGCCAGCAGCGTTAGCGGGGGCACTTACAATGAGCAGTTCTTC | CASSVSGGTYNEQFF
TRBD1 | TRBJ1-4 | TRBV15 | NA | TGTGCCACCAGCAGAGACAGGGGGGCGGAAAAACTGTTTTTT | CATSRDRGAEKLFF
TRBD2 | TRBJ2-7 | TRBV28 | NA | TGTGCCAGCAGCCCGACTAGCGGGAACTACGAGCAGTACTTC | CASSPTSGNYEQYF
NA | TRBJ2-7 | TRBV7-8 | NA | TGTGCCAGCAGCTCCACCTACGAGCAGTACTTC | CASSSTYEQYF
NA | TRBJ2-5 | TRBV11-3 | NA | TGTGCCAGCAGCTTAGGTCGCGTCGGGGGATACCAAGAGACCCAGTACTTC | CASSLGRVGGYQETQYF
NA | TRBJ1-3 | TRBV2 | NA | TGTGCCAGCAGCGCACAGTACTCTGGAAACACCATATATTTT | CASSAQYSGNTIYF
TRBD1 | TRBJ1-2 | TRBV10-1 | NA | TGCGCCAGCAGCCCACAGCCCACAGGGGAGGGCTACACCTTC | CASSPQPTGEGYTF
TRBD1 | TRBJ1-5 | TRBV6-5 | NA | TGTGCCAGCAGTCGGGACAGGCGCCAGCCCCAGCATTTT | CASSRDRRQPQHF
NA | TRBJ2-7 | TRBV19 | NA | TGTGCCAGTAGTATAGACCACAGACGCTACGAGCAGTACTTC | CASSIDHRRYEQYF
TRBD2 | TRBJ2-5 | TRBV7-6 | once | TGTGCCAGCAGCCCGAGACTAGCGGGGCGACAAGAGACCCAGTACTTC | CASSPRLAGRQETQYF
NA | TRBJ2-7 | TRBV6-1 | NA | TGTGCCAGCAGTGAAGTTCCTACAGTCCCCTACGAGCAGTACTTC | CASSEVPTVPYEQYF
NA | TRBJ1-2 | TRBV28 | NA | TGTGCCAGCAGCCTGGAGAACAGGGTGGCGGGCTACACCTTC | CASSLENRVAGYTF
NA | TRBJ2-3 | TRBV28 | few | TGTGCCAGCAGTTTAGGCGGGATAGGGACAGATACGCAGTATTTT | CASSLGGIGTDTQYF
TRBD2 | TRBJ2-1 | TRBV9 | once | TGTGCCAGCAACCCTAGCGGGAGGGCCTCTGAGCAGTTCTTC | CASNPSGRASEQFF
TRBD2 | TRBJ2-5 | TRBV5-1 | NA | TGCGCCAGCAAAAGCAGGGTAGCGGGGCAAGAGACCCAGTACTTC | CASKSRVAGQETQYF
TRBD2 | TRBJ2-1 | TRBV7-2 | once | TGTGCCAGCAGCTTACTGGGAGGACTAGGCCATGAGCAGTTCTTC | CASSLLGGLGHEQFF
TRBD2 | TRBJ2-3 | TRBV4-2 | NA | TGTGCCAGCAGCCAGTTGCTAGCGGGAGACTTTAATACGCAGTATTTT | CASSQLLAGDFNTQYF
TRBD2 | TRBJ2-2 | TRBV28 | few | TGTGCCAGCAGTGGGACTACCCTTTTGACCGGGGAGCTGTTTTTT | CASSGTTLLTGELFF
NA | TRBJ2-3 | TRBV6-5 | NA | TGTGCCAGCAGAAAACAGGGTTCAGATACGCAGTATTTT | CASRKQGSDTQYF
NA | TRBJ2-7 | TRBV6-1 | NA | TGTGCCAGCAGTGAATCGGCCGGGTTTAGGAGCAAGTACTTC | CASSESAGFRSKYF
NA | TRBJ2-7 | TRBV19 | NA | TGTGCCAGTAGTATCAAACAGGACTACGAGCAGTACTTC | CASSIKQDYEQYF
NA | TRBJ2-1 | TRBV18 | NA | TGTGCCAGCTCACCGGGAGAACCTTCCTACAATGAGCAGTTCTTC | CASSPGEPSYNEQFF
TRBD2 | TRBJ2-2 | TRBV7-8 | NA | TGTGCCAGCAGCTTAACGCTAGCGGCTAGAGAGCTGTTTTTT | CASSLTLAARELFF
NA | TRBJ2-2 | TRBV27 | NA | TGTGCCAGCAGTTTTGGCTCGTGGCGGAGGCTCAACCCGGGTACCGGGGAGCTGTTTTTT | CASSFGSWRRLNPGTGELFF
NA | TRBJ2-7 | TRBV16 | few | TGTGCCAGCAGCCAATCGAGCAGGGGACGTACCTTC | CASSQSSRGRTF
TRBD1 | TRBJ1-1 | TRBV4-3 | NA | TGCGCCAGCAGCCAGGCGACAGGGGGCTGGATCACTGAAGCTTTCTTT | CASSQATGGWITEAFF